This T cell receptor beta chain appears in the sequencing data of a study of shared clonotypes between healthy human individuals. Study at large: A donor's plate count was three for CD4 naive and three for CD4 memory; CD8 naive had two and CD8 memory one.

The CDR3 totals 14 residues. V dropped 6 bases and J dropped 8 bases, with 15 bases sitting between them. Germline V lookup: CDR1 SGHRS, CDR2 YFSETQ. Data came from immunoSEQ multiplex PCR; TCRdb stores just in-frame clones and leaves some out. The table lists 2,500,000 or so clones, 80% to 95% of them singletons, with 0.37% in the top ten. Sequencing used naive CD4+ T cells from PBMCs. Subset here: CD45RA+ positively selected. This chain uses TRBV5-1 with TRBJ1-6; D ambiguous. This clonotype originated in a man between 18 and 29 years old in good health. Some clones in this sample may be carry-over from other donors' samples. The CDR3 nucleotides read TGCGCCAGCACCCTATTCTCTGGGGATTCACCCCTCCACTTT. Its protein is CASTLFSGDSPLHF.